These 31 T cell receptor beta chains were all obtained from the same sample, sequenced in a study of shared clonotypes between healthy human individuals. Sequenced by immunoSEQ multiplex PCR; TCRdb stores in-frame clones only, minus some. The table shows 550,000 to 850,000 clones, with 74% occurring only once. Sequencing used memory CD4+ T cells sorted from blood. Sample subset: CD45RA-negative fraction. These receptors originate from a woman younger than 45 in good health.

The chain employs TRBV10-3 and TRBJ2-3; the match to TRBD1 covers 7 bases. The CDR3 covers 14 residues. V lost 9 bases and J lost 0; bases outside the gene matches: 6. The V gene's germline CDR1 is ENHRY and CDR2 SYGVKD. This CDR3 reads CAIRTGTSTDTQYF. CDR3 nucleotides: TGTGCCATTCGGACAGGTACTAGCACAGATACGCAGTATTTT.

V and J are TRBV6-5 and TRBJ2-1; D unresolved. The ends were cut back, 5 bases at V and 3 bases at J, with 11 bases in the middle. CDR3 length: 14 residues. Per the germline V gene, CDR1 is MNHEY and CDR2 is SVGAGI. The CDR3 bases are TGTGCCAGCAGTCCGGCTAATTACTACAATGAGCAGTTCTTC. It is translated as CASSPANYYNEQFF.

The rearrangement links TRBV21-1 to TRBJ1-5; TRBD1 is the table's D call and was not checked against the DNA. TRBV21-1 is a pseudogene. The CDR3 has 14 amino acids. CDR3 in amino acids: CASSIGTGNQPQHF. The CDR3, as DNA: TGTGCCAGCAGCATAGGGACAGGGAACCAGCCCCAGCATTTT.

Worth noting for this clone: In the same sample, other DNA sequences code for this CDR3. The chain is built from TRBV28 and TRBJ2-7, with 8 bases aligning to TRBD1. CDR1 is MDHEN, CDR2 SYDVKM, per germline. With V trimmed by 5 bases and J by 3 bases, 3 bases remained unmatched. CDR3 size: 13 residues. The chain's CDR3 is CASSPDRGYEQYF. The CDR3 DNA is TGTGCCAGCAGTCCTGACAGGGGCTACGAGCAGTACTTC.

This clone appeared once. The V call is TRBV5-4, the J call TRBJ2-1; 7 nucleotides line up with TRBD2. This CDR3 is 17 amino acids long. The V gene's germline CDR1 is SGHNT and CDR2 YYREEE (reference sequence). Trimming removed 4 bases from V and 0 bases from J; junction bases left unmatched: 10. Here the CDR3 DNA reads TGTGCCAGCAGCCCGAAGACTAGCTCCAGCTCCTACAATGAGCAGTTCTTC. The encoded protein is CASSPKTSSSSYNEQFF.

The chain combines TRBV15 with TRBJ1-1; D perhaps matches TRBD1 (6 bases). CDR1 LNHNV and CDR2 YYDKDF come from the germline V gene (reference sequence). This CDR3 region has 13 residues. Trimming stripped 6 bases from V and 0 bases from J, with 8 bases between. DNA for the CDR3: TGTGCCACCAGTCAGGGGTTGAACACTGAAGCTTTCTTT. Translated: CATSQGLNTEAFF.

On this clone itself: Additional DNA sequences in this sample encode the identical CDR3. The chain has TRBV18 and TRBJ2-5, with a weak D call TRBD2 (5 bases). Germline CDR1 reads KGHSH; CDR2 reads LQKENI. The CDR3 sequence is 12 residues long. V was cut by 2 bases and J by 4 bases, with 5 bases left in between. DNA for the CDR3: TGTGCCAGCTCACCAGGAGGAGAGACCCAGTACTTC. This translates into CASSPGGETQYF. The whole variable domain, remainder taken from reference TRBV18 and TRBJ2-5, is NAGVMQNPRHLVRRRGQEARLRCSPMKGHSHVYWYRQLPEEGLKFMVYLQKENIIDESGMPKERFSAEFPKEGPSILRIQQVVRGDSAAYFCASSPGGETQYFGPGTRLLVL.

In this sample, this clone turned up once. Here the CDR3 DNA reads TGTGCCAGCAGCCCGGGATCCCCGGCCTACGAGCAGTACTTC. Protein sequence: CASSPGSPAYEQYF. The chain links TRBV27 to TRBJ2-7; the D gene is possibly TRBD2 (5 bases). Germline values: CDR1 MNHEY, CDR2 SMNVEV (reference sequence). Trimming stripped 6 bases from V and 2 bases from J, with 14 bases between. The CDR3 has 14 residues.

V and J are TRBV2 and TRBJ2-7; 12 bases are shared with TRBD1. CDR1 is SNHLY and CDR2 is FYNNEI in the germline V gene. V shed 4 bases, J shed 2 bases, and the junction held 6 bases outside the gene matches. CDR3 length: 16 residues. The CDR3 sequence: CASSGVRDRGPYEQYF. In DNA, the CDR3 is TGTGCCAGCAGTGGCGTGCGGGACAGGGGGCCCTACGAGCAGTACTTC. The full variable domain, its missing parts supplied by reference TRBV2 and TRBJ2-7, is EPEVTQTPSHQVTQMGQEVILRCVPISNHLYFYWYRQILGQKVEFLVSFYNNEISEKSEIFDDQFSVERPDGSNFTLKIRSTKLEDSAMYFCASSGVRDRGPYEQYFGPGTRLTVT.

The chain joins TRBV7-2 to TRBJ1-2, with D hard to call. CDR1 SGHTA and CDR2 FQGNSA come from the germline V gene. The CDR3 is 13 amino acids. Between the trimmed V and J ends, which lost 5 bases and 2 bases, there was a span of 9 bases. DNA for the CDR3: TGTGCCAGCAGCCGCGGCCGCAACTATGGCTACACCTTC. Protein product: CASSRGRNYGYTF.

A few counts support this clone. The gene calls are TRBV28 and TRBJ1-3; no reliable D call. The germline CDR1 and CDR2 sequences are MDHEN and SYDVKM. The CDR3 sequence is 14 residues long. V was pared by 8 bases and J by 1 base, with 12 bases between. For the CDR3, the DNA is TGTGCCAGCCGAACTGCAGGTTCTGGAAACACCATATATTTT. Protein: CASRTAGSGNTIYF.

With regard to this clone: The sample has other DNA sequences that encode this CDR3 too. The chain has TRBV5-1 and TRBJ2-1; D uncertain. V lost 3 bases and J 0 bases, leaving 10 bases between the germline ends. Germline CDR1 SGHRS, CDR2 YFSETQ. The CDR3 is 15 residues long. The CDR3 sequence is CASSSDSSSYNEQFF. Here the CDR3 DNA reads TGCGCCAGCAGCTCCGACTCAAGCTCCTACAATGAGCAGTTCTTC.

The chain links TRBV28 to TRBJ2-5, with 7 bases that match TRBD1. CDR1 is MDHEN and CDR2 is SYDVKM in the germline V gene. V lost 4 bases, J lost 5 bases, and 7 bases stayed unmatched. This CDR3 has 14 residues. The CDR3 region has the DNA TGTGCCAGCAGTTCCGGGACAGTCGTTGAGACCCAGTACTTC. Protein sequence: CASSSGTVVETQYF.

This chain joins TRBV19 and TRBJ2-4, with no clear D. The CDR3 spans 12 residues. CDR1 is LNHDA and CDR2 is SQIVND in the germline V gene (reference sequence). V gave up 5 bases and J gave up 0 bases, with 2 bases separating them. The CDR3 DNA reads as TGTGCCAGTAGTCTAGCCAAAAACATTCAGTACTTC. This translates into CASSLAKNIQYF.

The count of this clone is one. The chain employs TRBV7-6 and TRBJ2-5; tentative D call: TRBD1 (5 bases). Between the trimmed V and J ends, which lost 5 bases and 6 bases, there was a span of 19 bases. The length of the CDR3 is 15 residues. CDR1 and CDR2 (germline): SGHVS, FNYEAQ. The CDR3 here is CASSILDRDQKTQYF. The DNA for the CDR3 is TGTGCCAGCAGCATCCTCGACAGAGACCAGAAGACCCAGTACTTC.

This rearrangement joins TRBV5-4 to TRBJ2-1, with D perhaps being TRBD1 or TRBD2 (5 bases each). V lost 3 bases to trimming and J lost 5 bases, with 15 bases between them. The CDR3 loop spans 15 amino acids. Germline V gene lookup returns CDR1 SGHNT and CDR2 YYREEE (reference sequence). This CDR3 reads CASSSRVLGNNEQFF. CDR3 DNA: TGTGCCAGCAGCTCCAGGGTACTAGGTAACAATGAGCAGTTCTTC.

CDR3 nucleotides: TGTGCCAGCAGTTACCTGACAGGGAAAGAGACCCAGTACTTC. It codes for CASSYLTGKETQYF. The V call is TRBV6-5, the J call TRBJ2-5; 7 bases agree with TRBD1. V trimming: 2 bases; J trimming: 3 bases; junction bases outside the gene matches: 3. The length of the CDR3 is 14 residues. CDR1 and CDR2 (germline): MNHEY, SVGAGI.

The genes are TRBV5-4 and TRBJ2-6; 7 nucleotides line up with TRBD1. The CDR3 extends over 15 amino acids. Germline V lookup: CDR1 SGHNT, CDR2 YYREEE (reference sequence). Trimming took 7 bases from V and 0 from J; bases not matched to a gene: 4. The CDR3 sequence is CASGGQFSGANVLTF. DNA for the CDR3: TGTGCCAGCGGGGGACAGTTCTCTGGGGCCAACGTCCTGACTTTC. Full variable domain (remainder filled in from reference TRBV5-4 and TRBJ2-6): ETGVTQSPTHLIKTRGQQVTLRCSSQSGHNTVSWYQQALGQGPQFIFQYYREEENGRGNFPPRFSGLQFPNYSSELNVNALELDDSALYLCASGGQFSGANVLTFGAGSRLTVL.

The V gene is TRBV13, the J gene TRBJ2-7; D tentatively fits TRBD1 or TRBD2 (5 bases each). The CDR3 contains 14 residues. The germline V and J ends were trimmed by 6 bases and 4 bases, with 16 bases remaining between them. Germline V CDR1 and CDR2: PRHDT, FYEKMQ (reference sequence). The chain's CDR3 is CASSRTRERYEQYF. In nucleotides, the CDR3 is TGTGCCAGCAGTAGGACAAGGGAGAGGTACGAGCAGTACTTC.

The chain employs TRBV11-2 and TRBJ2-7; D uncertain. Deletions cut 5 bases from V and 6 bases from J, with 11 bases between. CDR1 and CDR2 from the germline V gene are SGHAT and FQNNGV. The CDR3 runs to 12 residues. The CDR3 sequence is CASSVTLSEQYF. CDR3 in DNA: TGTGCCAGCAGCGTAACATTGTCCGAGCAGTACTTC. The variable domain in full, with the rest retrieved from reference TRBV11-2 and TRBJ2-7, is EAGVAQSPRYKIIEKRQSVAFWCNPISGHATLYWYQQILGQGPKLLIQFQNNGVVDDSQLPKDRFSAERLKGVDSTLKIQPAKLEDSAVYLCASSVTLSEQYFGPGTRLTVT.

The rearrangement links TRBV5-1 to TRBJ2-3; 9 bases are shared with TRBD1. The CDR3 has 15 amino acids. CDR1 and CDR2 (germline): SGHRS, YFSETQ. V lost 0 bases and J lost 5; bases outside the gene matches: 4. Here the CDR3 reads CASSLGDREGDTQYF. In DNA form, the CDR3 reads TGCGCCAGCAGCTTGGGGGACAGGGAGGGAGATACGCAGTATTTT.

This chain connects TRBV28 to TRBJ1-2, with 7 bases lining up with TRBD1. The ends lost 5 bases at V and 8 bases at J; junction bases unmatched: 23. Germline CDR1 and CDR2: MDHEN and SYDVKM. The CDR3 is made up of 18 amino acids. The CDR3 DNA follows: TGTGCCAGCAGTCCAATCCCCGGGACAGCTACCCCCACAGGCGGCTACACCTTC. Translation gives CASSPIPGTATPTGGYTF.

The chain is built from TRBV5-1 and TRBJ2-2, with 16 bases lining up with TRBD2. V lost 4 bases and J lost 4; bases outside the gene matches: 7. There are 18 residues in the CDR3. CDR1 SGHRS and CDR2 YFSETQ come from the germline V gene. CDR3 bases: TGCGCCAGCAGCCCCGGGACTAGCGGGAGGGCGGTCACCGGGGAGCTGTTTTTT. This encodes CASSPGTSGRAVTGELFF. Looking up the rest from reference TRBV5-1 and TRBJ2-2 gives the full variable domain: KAGVTQTPRYLIKTRGQQVTLSCSPISGHRSVSWYQQTPGQGLQFLFEYFSETQRNKGNFPGRFSGRQFSNSRSEMNVSTLELGDSALYLCASSPGTSGRAVTGELFFGEGSRLTVL.

Here the CDR3 DNA reads TGTGCCAGCAGCGTAAAGGGCGGGAGCCCCACAGATACGCAGTATTTT. Residues: CASSVKGGSPTDTQYF. The chain has TRBV9 and TRBJ2-3; 7 nucleotides match TRBD2. CDR1 is SGDLS, CDR2 YYNGEE, per germline. V gave up 1 base and J gave up 2 bases; unmatched junction bases: 7. The CDR3 is 16 residues long.

The CDR3 sequence: CSGTGASQETQYF. The CDR3 region has the DNA TGCAGCGGGACAGGGGCAAGCCAAGAGACCCAGTACTTC. This chain uses TRBV29-1 with TRBJ2-5, with 9 bases lining up with TRBD1. Germline CDR1 reads SQVTM; CDR2 reads ANQGSEA. The J segment lost 1 base and the V segment lost 7 bases, leaving 4 bases of the junction unmatched. CDR3 length equals 13 residues.

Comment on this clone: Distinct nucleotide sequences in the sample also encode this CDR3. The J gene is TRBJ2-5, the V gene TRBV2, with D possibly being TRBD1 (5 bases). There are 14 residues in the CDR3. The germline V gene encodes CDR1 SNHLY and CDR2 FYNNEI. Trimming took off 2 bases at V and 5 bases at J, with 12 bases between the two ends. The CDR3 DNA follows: TGTGCCAGCAGTGAACAGCAGGGTACGGAGACCCAGTACTTC. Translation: CASSEQQGTETQYF.

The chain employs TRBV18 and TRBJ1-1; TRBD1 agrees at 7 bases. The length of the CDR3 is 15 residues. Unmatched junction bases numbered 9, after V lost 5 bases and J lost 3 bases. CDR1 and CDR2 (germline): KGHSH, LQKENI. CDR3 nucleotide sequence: TGTGCCAGCTCATCACAACAGGGGTCGGACACTGAAGCTTTCTTT. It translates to CASSSQQGSDTEAFF.

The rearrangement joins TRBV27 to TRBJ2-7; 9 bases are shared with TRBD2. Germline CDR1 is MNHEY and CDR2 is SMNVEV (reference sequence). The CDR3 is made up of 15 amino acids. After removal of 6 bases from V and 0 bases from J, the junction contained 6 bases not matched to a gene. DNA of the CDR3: TGTGCCAGCAGCTCCCTAGCGGGAAACTCCTACGAGCAGTACTTC. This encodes CASSSLAGNSYEQYF.

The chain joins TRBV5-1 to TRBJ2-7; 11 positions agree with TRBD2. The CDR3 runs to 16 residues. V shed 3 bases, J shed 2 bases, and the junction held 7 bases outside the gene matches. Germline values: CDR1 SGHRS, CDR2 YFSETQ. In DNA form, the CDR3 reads TGCGCCAGCAGCTCATCCTTAGCGGGAGGGGCCTACGAGCAGTACTTC. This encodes CASSSSLAGGAYEQYF. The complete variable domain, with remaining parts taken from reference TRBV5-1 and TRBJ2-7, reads KAGVTQTPRYLIKTRGQQVTLSCSPISGHRSVSWYQQTPGQGLQFLFEYFSETQRNKGNFPGRFSGRQFSNSRSEMNVSTLELGDSALYLCASSSSLAGGAYEQYFGPGTRLTVT.

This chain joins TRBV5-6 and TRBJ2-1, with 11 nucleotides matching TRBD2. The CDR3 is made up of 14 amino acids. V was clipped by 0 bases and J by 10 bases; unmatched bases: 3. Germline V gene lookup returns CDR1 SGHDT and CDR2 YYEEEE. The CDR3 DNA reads TGTGCCAGCAGCTTGGGGCTAGCGGGAGGCGAGCAGTTCTTC. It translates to CASSLGLAGGEQFF.

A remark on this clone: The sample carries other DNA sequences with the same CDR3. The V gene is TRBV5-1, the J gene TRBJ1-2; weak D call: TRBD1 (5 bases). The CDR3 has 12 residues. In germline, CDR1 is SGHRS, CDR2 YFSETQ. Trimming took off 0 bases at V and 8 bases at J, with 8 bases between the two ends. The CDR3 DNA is TGCGCCAGCAGCTTGGCCGGGGACGGCTACACCTTC. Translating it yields CASSLAGDGYTF.